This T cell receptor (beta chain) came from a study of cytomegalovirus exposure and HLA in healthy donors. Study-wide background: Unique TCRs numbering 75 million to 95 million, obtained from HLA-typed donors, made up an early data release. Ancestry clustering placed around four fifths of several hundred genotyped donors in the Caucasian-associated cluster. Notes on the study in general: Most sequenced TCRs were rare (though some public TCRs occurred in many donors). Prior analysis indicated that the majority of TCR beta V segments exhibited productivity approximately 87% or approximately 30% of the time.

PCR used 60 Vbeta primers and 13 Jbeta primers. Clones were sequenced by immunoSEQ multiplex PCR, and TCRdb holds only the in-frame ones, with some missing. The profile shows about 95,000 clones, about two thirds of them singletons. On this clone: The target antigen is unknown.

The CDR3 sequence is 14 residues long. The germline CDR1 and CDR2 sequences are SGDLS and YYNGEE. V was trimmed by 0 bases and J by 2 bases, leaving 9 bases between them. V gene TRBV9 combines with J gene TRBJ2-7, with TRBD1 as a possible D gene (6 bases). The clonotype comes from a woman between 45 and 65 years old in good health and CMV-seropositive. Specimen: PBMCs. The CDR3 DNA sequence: TGTGCCAGCAGCGTAGGGCCAGGGGCCTACGAGCAGTACTTC. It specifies CASSVGPGAYEQYF.